This T cell receptor (beta chain) was captured in a study of CD8 T cells in ankylosing spondylitis. In making TCR beta libraries, quantitative 5'-RACE with molecular barcodes was used. TCRdb reprocessed the 5' RACE reads with MiXCR, giving one entry per CDR3 protein. This sample has more than 300,000 distinct CDR3 sequences, with more than 9% found just once. Study findings and constraints: Apparently characteristic of ankylosing spondylitis blood was a TCR beta motif (roughly eight highly homologous variants).

This clonotype has a count of ten or more. Its target is not known. This TCR was recovered from a female donor with ankylosing spondylitis or in good health (not recorded which). Sequencing used blood, either unsorted or a sorted T cell fraction (not recorded which).

The CDR3 sequence: CSARGWAPHNEQFF. DNA for the CDR3: TGCAGTGCTAGAGGTTGGGCTCCTCACAATGAGCAGTTCTTC. The V call is TRBV20-1, the J call TRBJ2-1; D is undetermined. The CDR3 extends over 14 amino acids. Trimming took 1 base from V and 5 from J, leaving 12 bases between them. Germline loops: CDR1 DFQATT, CDR2 SNEGSKA (reference sequence).